This T cell receptor beta chain was identified during a study of cytomegalovirus exposure and HLA in healthy donors. General study points: A later analysis linked a missense variant in DCLRE1C to the trimming of TCR beta V and J genes.

This clone was seen only a few times. Its antigen is as yet unknown. Germline-derived CDR1 and CDR2 are MDHEN and SYDVKM. The ends were cut back, 3 bases at V and 3 bases at J, with 11 bases in the middle. This CDR3 spans 14 amino acids. PCR used 60 Vbeta primers and 13 Jbeta primers. Measured with immunoSEQ multiplex PCR; TCRdb has only the in-frame clones, and not every one. The data show some 190,000 clones, about 85% seen once. Sequencing was done on a sample of PBMCs. This chain links TRBV28 with TRBJ1-1, with D possibly TRBD1 on 5 matching bases. The source is a boy younger than 10 in good health and CMV-seronegative. CDR3 DNA sequence: TGTGCCAGCAGTTTCACAGGAATAGACACTGAAGCTTTCTTT. Its translation is CASSFTGIDTEAFF.